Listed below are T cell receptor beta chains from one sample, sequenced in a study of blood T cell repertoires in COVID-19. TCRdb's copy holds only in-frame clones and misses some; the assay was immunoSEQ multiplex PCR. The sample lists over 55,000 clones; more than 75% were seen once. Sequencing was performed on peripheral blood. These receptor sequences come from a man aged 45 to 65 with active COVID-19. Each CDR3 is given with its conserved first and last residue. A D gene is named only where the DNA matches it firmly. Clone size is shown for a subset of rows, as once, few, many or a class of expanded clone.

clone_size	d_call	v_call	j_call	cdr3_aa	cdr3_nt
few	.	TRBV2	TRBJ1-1	CASSPPNNQGNTEAFF	TGTGCCAGCAGTCCTCCCAACAATCAGGGGAACACTGAAGCTTTCTTT
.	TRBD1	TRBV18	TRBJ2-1	CASSPRTGESNEQFF	TGTGCCAGCTCACCCAGGACAGGGGAATCAAATGAGCAGTTCTTC
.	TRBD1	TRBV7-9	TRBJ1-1	CASSSWTGARGNTEAFF	TGTGCCAGCAGCTCGTGGACAGGGGCCAGAGGTAACACTGAAGCTTTCTTT
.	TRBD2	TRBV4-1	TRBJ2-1	CASSQDGTRNEQFF	TGCGCCAGCAGCCAAGATGGGACTAGAAATGAGCAGTTCTTC
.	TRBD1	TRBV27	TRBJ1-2	CASRHPGQGLYGYTF	TGTGCCAGCAGACACCCGGGACAGGGACTCTATGGCTACACCTTC
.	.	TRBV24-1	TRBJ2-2	CATSEPLSGQNTGELFF	TGTGCCACCAGTGAGCCCTTGTCGGGACAAAACACCGGGGAGCTGTTTTTT
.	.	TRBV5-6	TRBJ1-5	CASSLRGINQPQHF	TGTGCCAGCAGCTTAAGGGGAATCAATCAGCCCCAGCATTTT
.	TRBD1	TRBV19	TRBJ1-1	CASSMRGRGTEAFF	TGTGCCAGTAGTATGAGGGGGCGCGGTACTGAAGCTTTCTTT
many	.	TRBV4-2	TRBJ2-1	CASSQASLYNSYNEQFF	TGTGCCAGCAGCCAGGCCTCCCTTTACAACTCCTACAATGAGCAGTTCTTC
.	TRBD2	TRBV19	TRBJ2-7	CASSTRAGSLYEQYF	TGTGCCAGTAGTACCCGAGCGGGGAGTCTCTACGAGCAGTACTTC
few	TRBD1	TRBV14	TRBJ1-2	CASSLTGTGGFYGYTF	TGTGCCAGCAGTCTGACTGGGACAGGGGGCTTCTATGGCTACACCTTC
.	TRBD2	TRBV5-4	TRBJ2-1	CASSFPGASGGSNEQFF	TGTGCCAGCAGCTTTCCCGGCGCTAGCGGGGGTTCCAATGAGCAGTTCTTC
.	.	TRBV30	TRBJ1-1	CAGQWGGTEAFF	TGTGCCGGACAATGGGGGGGCACTGAAGCTTTCTTT
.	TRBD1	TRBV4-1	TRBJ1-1	CASSLGQGRYTEAFF	TGCGCCAGCAGCCTTGGACAGGGGAGGTACACTGAAGCTTTCTTT
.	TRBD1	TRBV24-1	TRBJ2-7	CATRFGETGGKDEQYF	TGTGCCACCAGGTTCGGGGAAACAGGGGGCAAGGATGAGCAGTACTTC
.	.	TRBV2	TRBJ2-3	CASRERGDTQYF	TGTGCCAGCAGGGAGCGCGGTGATACGCAGTATTTT
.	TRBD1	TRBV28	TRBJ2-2	CASVTLTGGGGELFF	TGTGCCAGCGTCACTTTGACAGGGGGTGGCGGGGAGCTGTTTTTT
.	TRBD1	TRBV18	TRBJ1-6	CASSPPGQGYNSPLHF	TGTGCCAGCTCACCACCGGGACAGGGCTATAATTCACCCCTCCACTTT
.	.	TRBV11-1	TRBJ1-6	CASSRTGGWSPLHF	TGTGCCAGCAGCCGGACCGGGGGGTGGTCACCCCTCCACTTT
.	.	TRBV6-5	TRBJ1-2	CASSTGINYGYTF	TGTGCCAGCAGTACAGGGATAAACTATGGCTACACCTTC
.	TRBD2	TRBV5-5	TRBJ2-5	CASSPGAAGGQETQYF	TGTGCCAGCAGCCCAGGGGCAGCGGGGGGACAAGAGACCCAGTACTTC
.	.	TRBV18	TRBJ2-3	CASSPPRGLISDTQYF	TGTGCCAGCTCACCACCGCGGGGCCTGATATCAGATACGCAGTATTTT
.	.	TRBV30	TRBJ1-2	CAWSDKDRDTAGDYGYTF	TGTGCCTGGAGCGATAAAGACCGGGACACGGCCGGGGACTATGGCTACACCTTC
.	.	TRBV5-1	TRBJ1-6	CASSSLGGNNSPLHF	TGCGCCAGCAGCTCCCTCGGCGGGAATAATTCACCCCTCCACTTT
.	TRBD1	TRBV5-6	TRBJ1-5	CASSYWTGRYNQPQHF	TGTGCCAGCAGTTACTGGACAGGGCGGTACAATCAGCCCCAGCATTTT
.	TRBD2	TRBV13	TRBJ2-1	CASSLDKLAGASFEQFF	TGTGCCAGCAGCTTGGACAAACTAGCGGGAGCTTCCTTTGAGCAGTTCTTC
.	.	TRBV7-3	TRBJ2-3	CASSLMQGVGGTDTQYF	TGTGCCAGCAGCTTGATGCAAGGAGTCGGGGGCACAGATACGCAGTATTTT
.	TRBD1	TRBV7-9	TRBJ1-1	CASSLQGGTEAFF	TGTGCCAGCAGCTTACAGGGGGGCACTGAAGCTTTCTTT